Following are 12 T cell receptor beta chains from one sample sequenced in a study of blood T cell repertoires in COVID-19. Method: immunoSEQ multiplex PCR; TCRdb's copy keeps in-frame clones and lacks some. The top ten clones hold less than 3.5% of a sample with roughly 190,000 clones, 83% of them seen once. The sample consisted of peripheral blood. The receptor set was obtained from a man between 45 and 60 years old with active or convalescent COVID-19.

V and J are TRBV24-1 and TRBJ2-1; 8 nucleotides agree with TRBD1. The length of the CDR3 is 14 residues. The germline CDR1 and CDR2 sequences are KGHDR and SFDVKD. The V and J ends lost 2 bases and 12 bases, in that order; junction bases with no gene match: 8. The CDR3 DNA reads TGTGCCACCAGTGATTCCGGGACAGGAGGTGGGCAGTTCTTC. It yields the protein CATSDSGTGGGQFF.

The chain has TRBV15 and TRBJ1-2, with D unclear. Deletions cut 0 bases from V and 4 bases from J, with 12 bases between. This CDR3 contains 15 residues. Germline V lookup: CDR1 LNHNV, CDR2 YYDKDF (reference sequence). CDR3 coding DNA: TGTGCCACCAGCAGAGATTTGGAGACCGGCTATGGCTACACCTTC. Its translation is CATSRDLETGYGYTF. Complete variable domain (other parts from reference TRBV15 and TRBJ1-2): DAMVIQNPRYQVTQFGKPVTLSCSQTLNHNVMYWYQQKSSQAPKLLFHYYDKDFNNEADTPDNFQSRRPNTSFCFLDIRSPGLGDTAMYLCATSRDLETGYGYTFGSGTRLTVV.

There are a few counts of this clone. The chain couples TRBV5-1 to TRBJ1-1; TRBD1 is a possible D gene (5 bases). CDR3 size: 15 residues. Trimming left V 2 bases short and J 1 base short, with 12 bases between. Germline V gene lookup returns CDR1 SGHRS and CDR2 YFSETQ. For the CDR3, the DNA is TGCGCCAGCAGCTTTCGGGGGGACTGGAACACTGAAGCTTTCTTT. Its protein product is CASSFRGDWNTEAFF.

V and J are TRBV29-1 and TRBJ2-5, with 7 bases fitting TRBD2. J was trimmed by 5 bases and V by 4 bases; bases with no gene match: 4. Germline loops: CDR1 SQVTM, CDR2 ANQGSEA. The CDR3 runs 12 residues. CDR3 amino acids: CSVGAGVETQYF. Here the CDR3 DNA reads TGCAGCGTTGGGGCGGGGGTCGAGACCCAGTACTTC.

This clone was picked up a small number of times. This sequence joins TRBV11-2 and TRBJ2-7, with D uncertain. Between the trimmed V and J ends, which lost 1 base and 1 base, there was a span of 17 bases. This CDR3 region has 17 residues. CDR1 and CDR2 (germline): SGHAT, FQNNGV. The CDR3 bases are TGTGCCAGCAGCTTAGGACACACACTGACCATTTCCTACGAGCAGTACTTC. It yields the protein CASSLGHTLTISYEQYF.

The rearrangement uses TRBV7-2 and TRBJ2-7; TRBD1 matches 8 bases. CDR3 length: 12 amino acids. Germline V gene sequence: CDR1 SGHTA, CDR2 FQGNSA. Trimming removed 3 bases from V and 6 bases from J; junction bases left unmatched: 1. CDR3 DNA: TGTGCCAGCAGCTTCAGGGGGCGCGAGCAGTACTTC. It is translated as CASSFRGREQYF. Full variable domain (missing parts from reference TRBV7-2 and TRBJ2-7): GAGVSQSPSNKVTEKGKDVELRCDPISGHTALYWYRQSLGQGLEFLIYFQGNSAPDKSGLPSDRFSAERTGGSVSTLTIQRTQQEDSAVYLCASSFRGREQYFGPGTRLTVT.

The V and J genes are TRBV30 and TRBJ2-3; 8 bases fit TRBD2. The CDR3 loop spans 14 amino acids. The germline CDR1 and CDR2 sequences are GTSNPN and SVGIG (reference sequence). The ends lost 6 bases at V and 2 bases at J; junction bases unmatched: 7. In DNA form, the CDR3 reads TGTGCCTGCCCCGGGGGGGGATCCACAGATACGCAGTATTTT. Protein product: CACPGGGSTDTQYF.

The J gene is TRBJ2-7, the V gene TRBV6-5; 8 positions match TRBD1. Germline V gene data show CDR1 as MNHEY and CDR2 as SVGAGI. The V segment lost 7 bases and the J segment 2 bases; nucleotides outside the gene matches: 7. The CDR3 runs to 14 residues. The CDR3 sequence: CASTRDRGTYEQYF. CDR3 nucleotide sequence: TGTGCCAGCACTCGCGACAGGGGCACCTACGAGCAGTACTTC.

V usage is TRBV5-6 and J usage is TRBJ2-3; TRBD2 aligns across 9 bases. The V gene's germline CDR1 is SGHDT and CDR2 YYEEEE. V shed 4 bases, J shed 0 bases, and the junction held 3 bases outside the gene matches. The CDR3 consists of 15 residues. CDR3 in amino acids: CASSKGLASTDTQYF. In DNA form, the CDR3 reads TGTGCCAGCAGCAAGGGACTAGCTAGCACAGATACGCAGTATTTT. Combining the CDR3 with reference TRBV5-6 and TRBJ2-3 gives the whole variable domain DAGVTQSPTHLIKTRGQQVTLRCSPKSGHDTVSWYQQALGQGPQFIFQYYEEEERQRGNFPDRFSGHQFPNYSSELNVNALLLGDSALYLCASSKGLASTDTQYFGPGTRLTVL.

V usage is TRBV7-9 and J usage is TRBJ2-5, with 9 positions matching TRBD2. V lost 3 bases to trimming and J lost 5 bases; unmatched junction nucleotides: 10. The CDR3 sequence is 16 residues long. CDR1 is SEHNR and CDR2 is FQNEAQ in the germline V gene (reference sequence). CDR3 DNA sequence: TGTGCCAGCAGCTTTACGGCGGGGGGGCCGCGGGAGACCCAGTACTTC. Translated, it gives CASSFTAGGPRETQYF.

The chain carries TRBV2 and TRBJ1-2; a possible D gene is TRBD1 (6 bases). Germline assignment: CDR1 SNHLY and CDR2 FYNNEI. The CDR3 covers 13 residues. Trimming took off 6 bases at V and 4 bases at J, with 12 bases between the two ends. The CDR3 coding sequence is TGTGCCAGCAGCATTAACAGGGCCTATGGCTACACCTTC. Translating gives CASSINRAYGYTF.

This chain uses TRBV19 with TRBJ1-1; the D gene is possibly TRBD1 (6 bases). The CDR3 length is 15 residues. Germline V gene data show CDR1 as LNHDA and CDR2 as SQIVND (reference sequence). With 5 bases removed from V and 0 bases from J, the gap between germline ends came to 13 bases. CDR3 protein: CASSVTGRVNTEAFF. Here the CDR3 DNA reads TGTGCCAGTAGTGTCACAGGGAGGGTGAACACTGAAGCTTTCTTT.